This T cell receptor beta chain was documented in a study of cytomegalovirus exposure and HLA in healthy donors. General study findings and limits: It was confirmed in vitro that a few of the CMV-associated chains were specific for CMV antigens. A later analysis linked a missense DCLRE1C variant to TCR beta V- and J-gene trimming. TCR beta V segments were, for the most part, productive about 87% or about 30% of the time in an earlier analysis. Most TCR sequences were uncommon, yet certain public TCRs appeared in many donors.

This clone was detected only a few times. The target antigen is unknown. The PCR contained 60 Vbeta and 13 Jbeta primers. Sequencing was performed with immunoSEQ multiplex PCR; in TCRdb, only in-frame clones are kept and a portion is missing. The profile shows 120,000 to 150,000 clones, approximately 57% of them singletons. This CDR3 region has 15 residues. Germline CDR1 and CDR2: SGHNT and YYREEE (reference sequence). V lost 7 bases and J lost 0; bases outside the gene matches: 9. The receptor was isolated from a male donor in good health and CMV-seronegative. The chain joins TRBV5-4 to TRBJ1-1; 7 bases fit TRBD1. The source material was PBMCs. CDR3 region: CASGPGGYMNTEAFF. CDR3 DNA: TGTGCCAGCGGACCAGGGGGTTACATGAACACTGAAGCTTTCTTT.